The rows below give T cell receptor beta chains drawn from one sample of a study of regulatory T cells in long-lasting Graves disease. TCRdb itself ran the multiplex PCR reads through MiXCR, one entry per CDR3 protein. The table has more than 300,000 distinct CDR3 sequences, about an eighth seen once. These data are also associated with another study on T cells in Graves' hyperthyroidism and ophthalmopathy.

The source was peripheral blood mononuclear cells (PBMCs), collected at new diagnosis, from a patient treated with antithyroid drugs. The source of these receptors is a woman in her late teens or twenties with Graves disease. Each CDR3 is given with its conserved first and last residue. A D gene is named only where the DNA matches it firmly. Not every row has a clone size; where given, it reads once, few, many or a size class.

TRBV12-3/TRBV12-4,-,TRBJ2-5,many,14,CASSLNEAGETQYF,TGTGCCAGCAGTTTAAATGAGGCCGGGGAGACCCAGTACTTC
TRBV7-9,-,TRBJ2-5,many,17,CASSGAGRHVPAETQYF,TGTGCCAGCAGTGGCGCTGGGCGCCATGTGCCCGCAGAGACCCAGTACTTC
TRBV6-2/TRBV6-3,-,TRBJ2-2,-,16,CASSYDGFSNTGELFF,TGTGCCAGCAGTTACGATGGGTTTTCGAACACCGGGGAGCTGTTTTTT
TRBV27,-,TRBJ2-5,many,13,CASSLSAIGTQYF,TGTGCCAGCAGTTTATCCGCCATTGGGACCCAGTACTTC
TRBV12-3/TRBV12-4,-,TRBJ1-2,many,12,CASSPGVYGYTF,TGTGCCAGCAGTCCCGGGGTTTATGGCTACACCTTC
TRBV20-1,-,TRBJ1-5,-,15,CSARRWGPSNQPQHF,TGCAGTGCTAGACGGTGGGGACCTAGCAATCAGCCCCAGCATTTT
TRBV12-3/TRBV12-4,-,TRBJ2-5,many,15,CASSLSRGFLETQYF,TGTGCCAGCAGTTTATCTAGAGGGTTTCTGGAGACCCAGTACTTC
TRBV13,-,TRBJ1-1,many,11,CASSLSVKAFF,TGTGCCAGCAGCTTAAGTGTGAAAGCTTTCTTT
TRBV12-3/TRBV12-4,-,TRBJ1-2,-,13,CASSRNPEGGYTF,TGTGCCAGCAGTCGAAATCCGGAAGGTGGCTACACCTTC
TRBV20-1,-,TRBJ1-2,many,12,CSAPHIGDGYTF,TGCAGTGCTCCCCATATCGGAGATGGCTACACCTTC
TRBV20-1,TRBD1,TRBJ1-2,-,13,CRGSDQGVYGYTF,TGCAGAGGTTCTGATCAGGGGGTATATGGCTACACCTTC
TRBV7-2,TRBD1,TRBJ1-4,many,19,CASSPRQGHLVWTNEKLFF,TGTGCCAGCAGCCCCCGACAGGGGCACTTAGTATGGACTAATGAAAAACTGTTTTTT
TRBV6-1,-,TRBJ2-2,many,13,CATRRPNTGELFF,TGTGCCACTCGACGGCCGAACACCGGGGAGCTGTTTTTT
TRBV9,TRBD1,TRBJ2-1,-,18,CASTEGTGGRSWSNEQFF,TGTGCCAGCACCGAAGGGACAGGGGGGCGATCGTGGAGCAATGAGCAGTTCTTC
TRBV4-1,-,TRBJ2-1,few,15,CASSQLGTSYNEQFF,TGCGCCAGCAGCCAACTGGGGACCTCCTACAATGAGCAGTTCTTC
TRBV5-1,TRBD1,TRBJ2-5,few,16,CASSLVTRTGIETQYF,TGCGCCAGCAGCTTGGTAACCCGGACAGGGATAGAGACCCAGTACTTC
TRBV12-3/TRBV12-4,-,TRBJ2-1,many,15,CASSPLAGAYNEQFF,TGTGCCAGCAGTCCCTTGGCGGGGGCATACAATGAGCAGTTCTTC